The clone carrying this TCR beta chain has just a few counts. Its antigen is unknown. After removal of 0 bases from V and 1 base from J, the junction contained 6 bases not matched to a gene. The CDR3 has 15 amino acids. Per the germline V gene, CDR1 is DFQATT and CDR2 is SNEGSKA (reference sequence). TCRdb recomputed calls from the RT-PCR reads with MiXCR, one row per CDR3 protein. Of about 480,000 distinct CDR3 sequences in the sample, roughly 9.8% were seen once. The sample belongs to a study of response to subunit inactivated influenza vaccine. General study results and limits: New T cells are recruited in small numbers by each seasonal influenza vaccination, according to the authors' suggestion.

This receptor was identified in a man aged 45-60 years who received an inactivated influenza vaccine. The V and J genes are TRBV20-1 and TRBJ2-7; 7 bases fit TRBD2. Source: PBMCs from blood, taken 40 to 50 days after vaccination. The CDR3 region is CSARDGLAGSYEQYF. CDR3 DNA: TGCAGTGCTAGAGATGGGTTAGCGGGTTCCTACGAGCAGTACTTC.